These T cell receptor beta chains were read from a single sample in a study of blood T cell repertoires in COVID-19. The data were produced by immunoSEQ multiplex PCR, yet TCRdb's version contains in-frame clones alone and is incomplete. This repertoire shows roughly 250,000 clones, over 75% found once; its top ten account for about 0.74%. Material for sequencing was peripheral blood. Receptors originate from a woman between 25 and 40 years old with acute or convalescent COVID-19. Both conserved end residues are part of each CDR3. The order of the fields is clone size, V gene, J gene, D gene, CDR3 DNA, CDR3 protein. A D gene is named only where the DNA matches it firmly. Some rows have no size entry. The others give once, few or many, or a class for an expanded clone.

clone size: .
V gene: TRBV11-2
J gene: TRBJ2-2
D gene: .
CDR3 DNA: TGTGCCAGCAAACTAGGACAGCACACCGGGGAGCTGTTTTTT
CDR3 protein: CASKLGQHTGELFF

clone size: .
V gene: TRBV5-6
J gene: TRBJ1-1
D gene: .
CDR3 DNA: TGTGCCAGCAGCTTGGGTCTTATGGGGGCCGACACTGAAGCTTTCTTT
CDR3 protein: CASSLGLMGADTEAFF

clone size: once
V gene: TRBV5-4
J gene: TRBJ2-1
D gene: TRBD2
CDR3 DNA: TGTGCCAGCAGCTTGGAGCTAGCGGGAGGGAATGAGCAGTTCTTC
CDR3 protein: CASSLELAGGNEQFF

clone size: .
V gene: TRBV5-1
J gene: TRBJ2-1
D gene: .
CDR3 DNA: TGCGCCAGCAGCTTATATCGGGGCTACAATGAGCAGTTCTTC
CDR3 protein: CASSLYRGYNEQFF

clone size: .
V gene: TRBV3-1/TRBV3-2
J gene: TRBJ2-1
D gene: TRBD2
CDR3 DNA: TGTGCCAGCAGCCCCAATTGGAGAACTAGCGGGAGTATGGGCAATGAGCAGTTCTTC
CDR3 protein: CASSPNWRTSGSMGNEQFF

clone size: few
V gene: TRBV7-2
J gene: TRBJ2-7
D gene: .
CDR3 DNA: TGTGCCAGCAGCTTAAAGCAGGGGATCACCTACGAGCAGTACTTC
CDR3 protein: CASSLKQGITYEQYF

clone size: .
V gene: TRBV14
J gene: TRBJ2-7
D gene: .
CDR3 DNA: TGTGCCAGCAGGAACCAAGGAGCAAGCTCCTACGAGCAGTACTTC
CDR3 protein: CASRNQGASSYEQYF

clone size: .
V gene: TRBV5-6
J gene: TRBJ2-7
D gene: TRBD1
CDR3 DNA: TGTGCCAGCCTAGGAGGGACAGGGTTTTTCTACGAGCAGTACTTC
CDR3 protein: CASLGGTGFFYEQYF

clone size: .
V gene: TRBV24-1
J gene: TRBJ2-2
D gene: TRBD2
CDR3 DNA: TGTGCCACCTCTCTAGCGGGGAGCACCGGGGAGCTGTTTTTT
CDR3 protein: CATSLAGSTGELFF

clone size: .
V gene: TRBV7-2
J gene: TRBJ1-5
D gene: .
CDR3 DNA: TGTGCCAGCAGAAGTACAGGGTTGGGGCAGCCCCAGCATTTT
CDR3 protein: CASRSTGLGQPQHF